What follows is one TCR beta chain and its context. The sample is drawn from a study of cytomegalovirus exposure and HLA in healthy donors. PCR involved 60 Vbeta and 13 Jbeta primers. Method: immunoSEQ multiplex PCR; TCRdb's copy keeps in-frame clones and lacks some. Listed are 70,000 or so clones; roughly 2.6% falls within the top ten. The source is a man in his forties or fifties in good health and CMV-seronegative. Sequenced sample: PBMCs.

The CDR3 DNA sequence: TGTGCCAGCAGAGGGGGGGCCTCGGATACGCAGTATTTT. It specifies CASRGGASDTQYF. The chain couples TRBV6-1 to TRBJ2-3; possible D gene TRBD2, 7 bases. CDR3 length: 13 residues. Germline loops: CDR1 MNHNS, CDR2 SASEGT. Trimming pared 6 bases from V and 6 bases from J, leaving 13 bases between.